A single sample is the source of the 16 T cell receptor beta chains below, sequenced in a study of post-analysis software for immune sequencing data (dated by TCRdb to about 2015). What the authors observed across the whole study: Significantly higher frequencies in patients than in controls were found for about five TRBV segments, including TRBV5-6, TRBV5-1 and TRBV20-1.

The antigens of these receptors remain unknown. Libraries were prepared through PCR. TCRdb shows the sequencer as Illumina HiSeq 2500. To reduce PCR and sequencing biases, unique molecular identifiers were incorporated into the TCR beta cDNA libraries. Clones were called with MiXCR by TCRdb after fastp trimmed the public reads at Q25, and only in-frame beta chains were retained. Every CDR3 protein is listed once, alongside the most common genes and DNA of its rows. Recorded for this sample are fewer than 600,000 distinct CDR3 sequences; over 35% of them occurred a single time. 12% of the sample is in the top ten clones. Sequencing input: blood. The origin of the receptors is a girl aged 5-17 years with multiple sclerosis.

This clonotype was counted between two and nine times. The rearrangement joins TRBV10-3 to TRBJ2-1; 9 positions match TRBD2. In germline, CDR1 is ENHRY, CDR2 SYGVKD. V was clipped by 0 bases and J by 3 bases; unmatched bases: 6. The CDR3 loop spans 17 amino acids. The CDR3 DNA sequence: TGTGCCATCAGTGAGTCAGGTATAGCGGGAGTCTACAATGAGCAGTTCTTC. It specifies CAISESGIAGVYNEQFF.

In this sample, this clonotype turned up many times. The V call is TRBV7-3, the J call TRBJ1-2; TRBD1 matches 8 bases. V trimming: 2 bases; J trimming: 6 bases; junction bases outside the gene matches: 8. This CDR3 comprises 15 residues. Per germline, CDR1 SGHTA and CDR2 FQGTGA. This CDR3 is CASSLSAGGYDGYTF. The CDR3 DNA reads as TGTGCCAGCAGCTTATCGGCAGGGGGCTATGATGGCTACACCTTC.

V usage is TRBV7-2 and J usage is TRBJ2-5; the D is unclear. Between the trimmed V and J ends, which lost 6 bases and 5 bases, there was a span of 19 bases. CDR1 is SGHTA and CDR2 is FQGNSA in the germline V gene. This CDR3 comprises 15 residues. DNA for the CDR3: TGTGCCAGCAGGCCGATATGGACCCCCTCGGAGACCCAGTACTTC. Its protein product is CASRPIWTPSETQYF.

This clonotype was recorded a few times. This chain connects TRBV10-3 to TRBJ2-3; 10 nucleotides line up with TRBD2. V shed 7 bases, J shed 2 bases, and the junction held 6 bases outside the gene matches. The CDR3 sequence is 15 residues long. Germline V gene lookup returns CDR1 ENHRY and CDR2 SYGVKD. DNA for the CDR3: TGTGCCATCACCAGACTAGCGGGTGACACAGATACGCAGTATTTT. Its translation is CAITRLAGDTDTQYF.

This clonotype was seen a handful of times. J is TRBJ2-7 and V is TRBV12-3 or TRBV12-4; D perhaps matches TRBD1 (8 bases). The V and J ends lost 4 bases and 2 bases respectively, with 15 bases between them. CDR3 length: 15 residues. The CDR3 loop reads CASSYQRDRPYEQYF. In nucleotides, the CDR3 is TGTGCCAGCAGTTACCAGCGGGACAGGCCCTACGAGCAGTACTTC.

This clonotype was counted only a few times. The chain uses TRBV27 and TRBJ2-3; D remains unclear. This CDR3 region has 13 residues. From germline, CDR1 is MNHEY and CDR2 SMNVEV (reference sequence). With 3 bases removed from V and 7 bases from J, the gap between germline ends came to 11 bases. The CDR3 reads CASSLGEHNTQYF. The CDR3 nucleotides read TGTGCCAGCAGTTTGGGTGAACATAATACGCAGTATTTT.

The CDR3 loop reads CSVNFQEAQYF. In DNA form, the CDR3 reads TGCAGCGTAAATTTTCAAGAGGCCCAGTACTTC. The chain employs TRBV29-1 and TRBJ2-7; D is unresolved. The length of the CDR3 is 11 residues. The V and J ends lost 6 bases and 10 bases respectively, with 16 bases between them. Per germline, CDR1 SQVTM and CDR2 ANQGSEA.

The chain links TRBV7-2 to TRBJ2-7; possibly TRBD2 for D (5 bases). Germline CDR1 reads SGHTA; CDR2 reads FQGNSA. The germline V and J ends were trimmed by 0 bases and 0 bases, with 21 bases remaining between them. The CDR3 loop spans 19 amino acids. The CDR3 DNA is TGTGCCAGCAGCTTAGCCCCTCGGGGTAGCCTTGGACCCTCCTACGAGCAGTACTTC. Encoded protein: CASSLAPRGSLGPSYEQYF. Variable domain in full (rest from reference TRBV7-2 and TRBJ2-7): GAGVSQSPSNKVTEKGKDVELRCDPISGHTALYWYRQSLGQGLEFLIYFQGNSAPDKSGLPSDRFSAERTGGSVSTLTIQRTQQEDSAVYLCASSLAPRGSLGPSYEQYFGPGTRLTVT.

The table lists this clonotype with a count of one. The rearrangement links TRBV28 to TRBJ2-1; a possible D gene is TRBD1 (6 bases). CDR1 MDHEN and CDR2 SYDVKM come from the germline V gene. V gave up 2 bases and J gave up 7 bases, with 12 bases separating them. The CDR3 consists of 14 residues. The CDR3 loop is CASSLRHRGNEQFF. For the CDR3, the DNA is TGTGCCAGCAGTTTACGACATAGGGGGAATGAGCAGTTCTTC.

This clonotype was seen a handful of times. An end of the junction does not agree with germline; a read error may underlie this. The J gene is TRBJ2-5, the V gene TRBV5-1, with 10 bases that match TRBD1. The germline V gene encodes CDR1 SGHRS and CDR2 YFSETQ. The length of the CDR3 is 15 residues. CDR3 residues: CASSWSGQGQETQYF. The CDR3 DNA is TGCGCCAGTAGCTGGTCGGGACAGGGGCAAGAGACCCAGTACTTC.

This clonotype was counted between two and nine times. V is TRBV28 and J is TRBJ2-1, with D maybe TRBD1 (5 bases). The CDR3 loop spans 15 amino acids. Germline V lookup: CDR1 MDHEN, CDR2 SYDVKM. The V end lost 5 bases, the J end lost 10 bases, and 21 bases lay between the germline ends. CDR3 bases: TGTGCCAGCAGTACAGACGCAGGGCCGATTAGGGAGCAGTTCTTC. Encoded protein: CASSTDAGPIREQFF. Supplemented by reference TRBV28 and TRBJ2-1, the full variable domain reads DVKVTQSSRYLVKRTGEKVFLECVQDMDHENMFWYRQDPGLGLRLIYFSYDVKMKEKGDIPEGYSVSREKKERFSLILESASTNQTSMYLCASSTDAGPIREQFFGPGTRLTVL.

CDR3 loop: CSVDSIGTETYEQYF. In nucleotides, the CDR3 is TGCAGCGTTGATTCCATAGGGACAGAGACCTACGAGCAGTACTTC. The genes are TRBV29-1 and TRBJ2-7; 7 bases agree with TRBD1. The J segment lost 2 bases and the V segment lost 3 bases, leaving 10 bases of the junction unmatched. CDR3 length: 15 residues. Germline V CDR1 and CDR2: SQVTM, ANQGSEA.

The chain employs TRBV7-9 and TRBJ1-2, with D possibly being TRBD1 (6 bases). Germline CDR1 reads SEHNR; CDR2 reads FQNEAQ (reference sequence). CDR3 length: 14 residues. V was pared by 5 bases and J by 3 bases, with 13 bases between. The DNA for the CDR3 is TGTGCCAGCAGCCAACCGGACAGAGACTATGGCTACACCTTC. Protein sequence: CASSQPDRDYGYTF.

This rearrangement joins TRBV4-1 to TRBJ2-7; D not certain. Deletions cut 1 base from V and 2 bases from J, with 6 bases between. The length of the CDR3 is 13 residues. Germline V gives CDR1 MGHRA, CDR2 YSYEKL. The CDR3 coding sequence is TGCGCCAGCAGCCAAGGTTTTCCCTACGAGCAGTACTTC. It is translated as CASSQGFPYEQYF.

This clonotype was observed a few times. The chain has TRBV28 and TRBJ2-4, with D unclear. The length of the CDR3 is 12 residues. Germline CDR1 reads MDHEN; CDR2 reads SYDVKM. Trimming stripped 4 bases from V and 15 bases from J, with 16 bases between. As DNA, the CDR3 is TGTGCCAGCAGTTCACCCGCTAGACCCGTGTACTTC. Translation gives CASSSPARPVYF.

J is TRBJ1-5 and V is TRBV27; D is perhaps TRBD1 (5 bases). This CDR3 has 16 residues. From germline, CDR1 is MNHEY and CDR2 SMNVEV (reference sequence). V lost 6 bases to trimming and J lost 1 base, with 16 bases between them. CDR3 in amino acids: CASSTFGRESNQPQHF. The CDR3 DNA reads TGTGCCAGCAGCACCTTTGGCAGGGAAAGCAATCAGCCCCAGCATTTT.